The clone carrying this T cell receptor (beta chain) has just a few counts. There are 14 residues in the CDR3. Germline lookup yields CDR1 DFQATT and CDR2 SNEGSKA (reference sequence). The ends were cut back, 0 bases at V and 8 bases at J, with 14 bases in the middle. Each donor supplied around 9.9 milliliters of peripheral blood. In each sample, at least 7 million PBMCs were isolated. This entry comes from a study of blood T cells in healthy people across ages. Sample-barcoded 5' priming and a J-beta primer mix drove a second PCR of about 6 to 11 cycles. Every cDNA molecule carried a tag from a template-switch adaptor bearing 12 random nucleotides. MiXCR, applied by TCRdb to the 5' RACE reads, yields one record per CDR3 protein. The table records hundreds of thousands of distinct CDR3 sequences, about 30% of them present only once.

This clonotype originated in an elderly woman in good health. The chain links TRBV20-1 to TRBJ2-4; no clear D gene. Sequences were obtained from blood. The CDR3 region is CSARDQMGLDIQYF. CDR3 nucleotide sequence: TGCAGTGCTAGAGATCAAATGGGATTAGACATTCAGTACTTC.